This T cell receptor (beta chain) derives from a study of blood T cell repertoires in COVID-19 (TCRdb year 2020). For context, the study as a whole: Samples covering the acute and convalescent phases of COVID-19 were provided by collaborators in the United States, Italy and Spain. The material from the prospective study consisted of cDNA or gDNA derived from T cells, B-cell-depleted T cells, or PBMCs. The dataset comprised deeply sampled blood TCRbeta repertoires from subjects exposed to, actively infected with, or recovered from COVID-19. A freely available public database, intended as a resource for researchers studying the immune response to SARS-CoV-2, is where the repertoires were released. Samples were obtained from the ongoing ImmuneRACE study (first 160 participants) and from approximately 1,200 subjects provided by 6 global collaborators. Nearly every sample came with metadata listing a de-identified subject ID, COVID-19 status, age in years and sex. HLA class I and class II types, where available, came from metadata supplied by the sample provider rather than from assay-based typing. Results and caveats for the whole study, not just this receptor: The quantity of clinical and demographic metadata differed by source and by participant and was supplied without curation.

Sequences SNHLY (CDR1) and FYNNEI (CDR2) are obtained from the germline V gene. The CDR3 runs 13 amino acids, cysteine and phenylalanine included. Only CDR3 DNA remains: 39 bases, in frame from the first base. Trimming costs V 4 bases and J 4 bases, and their ends lie 10 bases apart. TCRbeta CDR3 regions were amplified from genomic DNA by means of the immunoSEQ Assay, a bias-controlled multiplex PCR. In the authors' own workflow: The number of nucleated cells in each sample was estimated by amplification of reference gene primers within the assay. To quantify the absolute abundance of each unique TCRbeta CDR3 rearrangement, sequence reads were collapsed and filtered. Productive Simpson clonality was computed per sample as the square root of Simpson's diversity index over productive rearrangements. TCRdb's version of the immuneACCESS table is confined to in-frame rearrangements and falls short of the full clone set. An unresolved V gene accounts for under half of the shortfall where checked; the remainder is of unknown origin. V and J calls plus clone size are reproduced from that table; the DNA served to infer D and trimming. Within this sample are more than 100,000 clones, with roughly 90% of them counted one time only. Clones ranked in the top ten supply more than 15% of the sample.

Each collaborating institution followed its own protocols to collect whole blood in K2EDTA tubes. Collaborator samples were shipped for TCRbeta analysis as frozen whole blood, isolated PBMCs, or DNA extracted from either sample type. Of note for this clone: Its binding antigen is unknown. Base qualities are not recorded, but no much larger clone differs from it by a single base.

Sample: peripheral blood. The sequence joins TRBV2 to TRBJ1-2; TRBD1 is perhaps the D gene, given 5 matching bases. The source is a man aged 45-60 years with active or convalescent COVID-19. The bases are TGTGCCAGCAGTGGAACAGGCAGCTATGGCTACACCTTC. Its coded protein is CASSGTGSYGYTF.